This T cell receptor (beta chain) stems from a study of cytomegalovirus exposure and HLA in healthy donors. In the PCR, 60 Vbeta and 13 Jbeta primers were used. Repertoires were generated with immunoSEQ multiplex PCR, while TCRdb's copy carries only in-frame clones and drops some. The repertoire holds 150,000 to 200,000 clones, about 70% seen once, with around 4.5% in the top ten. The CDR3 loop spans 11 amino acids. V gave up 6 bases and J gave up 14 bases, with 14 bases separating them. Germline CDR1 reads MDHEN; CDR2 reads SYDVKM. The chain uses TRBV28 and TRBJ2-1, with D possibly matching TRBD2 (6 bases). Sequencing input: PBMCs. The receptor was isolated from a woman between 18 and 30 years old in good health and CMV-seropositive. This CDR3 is CASSGGLLEFF. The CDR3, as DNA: TGTGCCAGCAGCGGAGGGTTATTGGAGTTCTTC.